The text below deals with one TCR beta chain. This specimen belongs to a study of blood T cell repertoires in COVID-19. Assay: immunoSEQ multiplex PCR; the TCRdb copy retains only in-frame clones and omits some. This sample has around 250,000 clones, with about 91% found just once. V dropped 3 bases and J dropped 2 bases, with 7 bases sitting between them. The germline gives CDR1 MNHEY, CDR2 SMNVEV (reference sequence). CDR3 length equals 14 residues. This TCR derives from a human donor in a cohort exposed to, infected with or recovered from COVID-19 (not recorded which). The donor label of this sample is uncertain. This sequence joins TRBV27 and TRBJ2-2; D not resolved. Sequenced input: PBMCs or T cells enriched from blood (not recorded which). The CDR3 spells CASSFSRNTGELFF. The CDR3 coding sequence is TGTGCCAGCAGTTTTAGCCGAAACACCGGGGAGCTGTTTTTT.